Listed below are T cell receptor beta chains from one sample, sequenced in a study of cytomegalovirus exposure and HLA in healthy donors. The assay was immunoSEQ multiplex PCR, and TCRdb's table has in-frame clones only and misses some. The data hold about 150,000 clones, with about 10% observed a single time. Material for sequencing was PBMCs. These receptors all stem from a man aged 50-60 years in good health and CMV-seronegative. CDR3s include the opening cysteine and the closing phenylalanine or tryptophan. D genes are given only for firm matches. Only part of the rows carry a size: once, few, many, or a class if the clone is expanded.

>few|.|TRBV20-1|TRBJ1-1
TGCAGTGCCGGAGAGACTGAAGCTTTCTTT
CSAGETEAFF
>.|TRBD1|TRBV7-8|TRBJ1-5
TGTGCCAGCAGCCGGGACAGGGGAGACCAGCCCCAGCATTTT
CASSRDRGDQPQHF
>.|.|TRBV5-1|TRBJ1-1
TGCGCCAGCAGCTTGGTACAGGGCGGCTCTGAAGCTTTCTTT
CASSLVQGGSEAFF
>few|TRBD1|TRBV13|TRBJ2-5
TGTGCCAGCAGCTTGGACAGGGGGCGGCGGGGGGAGACCCAGTACTTC
CASSLDRGRRGETQYF
>few|.|TRBV19|TRBJ2-7
TGTGCCAGTAGTATGCGATCCAGGGGGGACTACGAGCAGTACTTC
CASSMRSRGDYEQYF
>few|.|TRBV5-4|TRBJ2-7
TGTGCCAGCAGCTTGGCTGGGCAGGGCTACGAGCAGTACTTC
CASSLAGQGYEQYF
>.|TRBD1|TRBV5-1|TRBJ2-7
TGCGCCAGCAGCTTGACGACAGGGGGCTCCAACGAGCAGTACTTC
CASSLTTGGSNEQYF
>.|.|TRBV9|TRBJ1-2
TGTGCCAGCAGCTCCCAGTTCGGAACAGCCTATGGCTACACCTTC
CASSSQFGTAYGYTF
>few|.|TRBV11-1|TRBJ1-5
TGTGCCAGCAGCTTACTCGGCAATCAGCCCCAGCATTTT
CASSLLGNQPQHF
>.|.|TRBV28|TRBJ1-1
TGTGCCAGCAGTTTGATGGCCCCGGGTACTGAAGCTTTCTTT
CASSLMAPGTEAFF
>few|.|TRBV6-4|TRBJ1-1
TGTGCCAGCAGTGACTCGGTTGGGAGCACTGAAGCTTTCTTT
CASSDSVGSTEAFF
>.|.|TRBV4-1|TRBJ2-7
TGCGCCAGCAGCCAACTTTTCACAGTTTACTCCTACGAGCAGTACTTC
CASSQLFTVYSYEQYF
>.|.|TRBV6-6|TRBJ2-5
TGTGCCAGCAGTTACTCGAAGGCGCTAGGCGAGACCCAGTACTTC
CASSYSKALGETQYF
>few|.|TRBV29-1|TRBJ2-7
TGCAGCGTTGCTGCGACAGACTACGAGCAGTACTTC
CSVAATDYEQYF
>few|.|TRBV9|TRBJ2-7
TGTGCCAGCAGCGCCGGGATGTTTAGCTCCTACGAGCAGTACTTC
CASSAGMFSSYEQYF
>few|.|TRBV2|TRBJ2-3
TGTGCCAGCAGGTCAGGGGGGGATACGCAGTATTTT
CASRSGGDTQYF
>.|TRBD2|TRBV6-5|TRBJ2-7
TGTGCCAGCAGCTTTAGCGGGGGGGCGAGTGAGCAGTACTTC
CASSFSGGASEQYF
>.|.|TRBV5-1|TRBJ2-5
TGCGCCAGCAGCTTGGCCTTGGAGACCCAGTACTTC
CASSLALETQYF
>.|TRBD2|TRBV30|TRBJ2-5
TGTGCCTGGAGTCCCCAAAGCGGGAGGGGGACCCAGTACTTC
CAWSPQSGRGTQYF
>few|TRBD2|TRBV9|TRBJ2-7
TGTGCCAGCAGCGTAGCCAGCGGGAGTCTCCTCGAGCAGTACTTC
CASSVASGSLLEQYF
>.|TRBD2|TRBV4-1|TRBJ2-7
TGCGCCAGCAGCCAACCCGGGAGGGAAACATCCTACGAGCAGTACTTC
CASSQPGRETSYEQYF
>.|TRBD1|TRBV5-1|TRBJ2-2
TGCGCCAGCAGCTTGCCAGGGGGCATCACCGGGGAGCTGTTTTTT
CASSLPGGITGELFF
>.|TRBD1|TRBV19|TRBJ1-5
TGTGCCAGTAGTGCAGGACAGGGTCACGGTAGCAATCAGCCCCAGCATTTT
CASSAGQGHGSNQPQHF
>.|.|TRBV7-3|TRBJ2-1
TGTGCCAGCACCCTAAACCCAGGGGACAATGAGCAGTTCTTC
CASTLNPGDNEQFF
>.|TRBD2|TRBV2|TRBJ2-1
TGTGCCAGCAGTGAAGAGCGGGGATCCTACAATGAGCAGTTCTTC
CASSEERGSYNEQFF
>.|.|TRBV14|TRBJ1-1
TGTGCCAGCAGCCAGTTCGGGGTCATGAACACTGAAGCTTTCTTT
CASSQFGVMNTEAFF
>.|.|TRBV18|TRBJ1-1
TGTGCCAGCTCACCAACGAACACCCACACTGAAGCTTTCTTT
CASSPTNTHTEAFF
>few|.|TRBV6-4|TRBJ1-2
TGTGCCAGCAGGCCGGACAGTGTCGCCTATGGCTACACCTTC
CASRPDSVAYGYTF
>few|TRBD1|TRBV5-1|TRBJ2-5
TGCGCCAGCAGCTTGGCCGGGACAGGGGACCAAGAGACCCAGTACTTC
CASSLAGTGDQETQYF
>few|.|TRBV30|TRBJ2-5
TGTGCCCGGAAGCTCCCGGACCAAGAGACCCAGTACTTC
CARKLPDQETQYF
>few|.|TRBV19|TRBJ2-1
TGTGCCAGTAGTATAGTTTTACAGGGCCCCTACAATGAGCAGTTCTTC
CASSIVLQGPYNEQFF
>few|.|TRBV21-1|TRBJ1-2
TGTGCCAGCAGCATCCCCCAGGGGGCGCCGGACTATGGCTACACCTTC
CASSIPQGAPDYGYTF
>.|.|TRBV5-1|TRBJ2-5
TGCGCCAGCAGCTTGGGGATCGGAACGGGTCAAGAGACCCAGTACTTC
CASSLGIGTGQETQYF
>.|.|TRBV11-3|TRBJ2-7
TGTGCCAGCAGCTCCTCGCCTCGGGGGGAGCAGTACTTC
CASSSSPRGEQYF
>.|TRBD1|TRBV29-1|TRBJ1-1
TGCAGCGTTGAATCCACGACAGGGATAAACACTGAAGCTTTCTTT
CSVESTTGINTEAFF